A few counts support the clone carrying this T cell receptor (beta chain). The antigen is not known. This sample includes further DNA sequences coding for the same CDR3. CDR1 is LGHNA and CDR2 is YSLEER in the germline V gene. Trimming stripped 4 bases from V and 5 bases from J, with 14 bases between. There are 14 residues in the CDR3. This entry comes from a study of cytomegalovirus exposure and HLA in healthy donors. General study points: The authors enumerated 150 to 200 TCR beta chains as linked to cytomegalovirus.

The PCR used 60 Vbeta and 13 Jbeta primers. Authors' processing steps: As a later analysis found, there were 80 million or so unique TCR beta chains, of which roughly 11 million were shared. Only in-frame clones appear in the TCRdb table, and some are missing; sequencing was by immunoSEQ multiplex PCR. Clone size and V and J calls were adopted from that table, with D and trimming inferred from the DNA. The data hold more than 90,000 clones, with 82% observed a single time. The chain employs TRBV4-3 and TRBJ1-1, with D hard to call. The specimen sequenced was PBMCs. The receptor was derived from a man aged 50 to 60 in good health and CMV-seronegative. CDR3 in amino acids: CASSLYSTGTEAFF. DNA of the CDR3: TGCGCCAGCAGCCTCTACTCTACGGGGACTGAAGCTTTCTTT.